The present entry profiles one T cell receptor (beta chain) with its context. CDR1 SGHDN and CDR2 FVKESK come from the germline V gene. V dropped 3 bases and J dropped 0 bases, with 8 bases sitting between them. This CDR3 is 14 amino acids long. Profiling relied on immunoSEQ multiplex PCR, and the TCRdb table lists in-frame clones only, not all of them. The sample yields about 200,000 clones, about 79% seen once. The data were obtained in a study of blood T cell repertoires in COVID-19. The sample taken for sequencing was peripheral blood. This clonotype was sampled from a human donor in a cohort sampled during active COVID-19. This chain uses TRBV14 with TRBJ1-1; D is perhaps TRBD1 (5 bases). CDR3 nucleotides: TGTGCCAGCAGCCAGCCAGGGTTGAACACTGAAGCTTTCTTT. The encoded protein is CASSQPGLNTEAFF. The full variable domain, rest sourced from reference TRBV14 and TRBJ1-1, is EAGVTQFPSHSVIEKGQTVTLRCDPISGHDNLYWYRRVMGKEIKFLLHFVKESKQDESGMPNNRFLAERTGGTYSTLKVQPAELEDSGVYFCASSQPGLNTEAFFGQGTRLTVV.